This T cell receptor beta chain appears in the sequencing data of a study of T and B cells in COVID-19 patients. This CDR3 region has 18 residues. Germline lookup yields CDR1 MNHEY and CDR2 SMNVEV (reference sequence). J was trimmed by 1 base and V by 5 bases; bases with no gene match: 8. Each TRB amplification used about 250-550 ng of genomic DNA from blood. BIOMED2 TRB-A/B primer pools were used in multiplex TRB PCR. TCRdb ran MiXCR on the multiplex PCR reads and lists one entry per CDR3 protein. The data hold 20,000 to 30,000 distinct CDR3 sequences, with 32% observed a single time. The V gene is TRBV27, the J gene TRBJ2-1, with 13 positions matching TRBD2. The sample taken for sequencing was blood. The receptor comes from a human donor who had recovered from COVID-19. CDR3 nucleotides: TGTGCCAGCAGTCAAGGACTAGCGGGAGTCGGTTCCTACAATGAGCAGTTCTTC. Translated: CASSQGLAGVGSYNEQFF.